This TCR beta chain came from a study of T cells after yellow fever vaccination. Study-wide results and caveats: Overlap between CD4 and CD8 compartments was detected for a small share of clonotypes. A weaker secondary response peaked on day 5, the primary on day 15. Post-booster samples contained most primary-vaccination clones (more than 95% CD4, roughly 88% CD8).

Note on this clonotype: Its matching antigen is unknown. This may be a read error: a much more frequent sequence differs by one nucleotide.

Template switching by 5'RACE produced TCR cDNA, adding a universal primer site and UMIs. MiXCR, applied by TCRdb to the 5' RACE reads, yields one record per CDR3 protein. The table shows a few hundred thousand distinct CDR3 sequences, with around 16% occurring only once. The CDR3 totals 14 residues. The chain uses TRBV12-3 or TRBV12-4 and TRBJ2-3, with 7 bases fitting TRBD2. The source was PBMCs, collected about 5 days after the first yellow fever vaccination. The clonotype comes from a man aged 18 to 29 who received the YFV17D yellow fever vaccine. CDR3 nucleotides: TGTGCCAGCAGTTTGAGGAGCGGGGCAGATACGCATTATTTT. This encodes CASSLRSGADTHYF.